One and the same sample provided the 27 T cell receptor beta chains below, sequenced in a study of blood T cell repertoires in COVID-19. Using immunoSEQ multiplex PCR, the repertoire was profiled, and TCRdb retains in-frame clones only, with some absent. The table has 200,000 to 250,000 clones, around 87% seen once; the top ten hold roughly 3%. Input material: peripheral blood. Receptor source: a man aged 55 to 70 with acute or convalescent COVID-19.

This clone was recorded a few times. The J gene is TRBJ1-2, the V gene TRBV4-2, with 7 bases that match TRBD1. The CDR3 is 12 residues long. Germline-derived CDR1 and CDR2 are LGHNA and YNFKEQ. The ends lost 10 bases at V and 6 bases at J; junction bases unmatched: 8. The CDR3 DNA sequence: TGTGCCACCTGGGGCAGGGGGGATGGCTACACCTTC. It codes for CATWGRGDGYTF.

This chain connects TRBV7-3 to TRBJ1-1, with 9 bases that match TRBD1. Germline CDR1 reads SGHTA; CDR2 reads FQGTGA. The length of the CDR3 is 13 residues. Losses at the gene ends were 5 bases for V and 3 bases for J; bases not matched to a gene: 1. CDR3 region: CASSRTGDTEAFF. CDR3 sequence (DNA): TGTGCCAGCAGCCGGACAGGGGACACTGAAGCTTTCTTT. Using reference TRBV7-3 and TRBJ1-1 for the parts outside the CDR3, the full variable domain is GAGVSQTPSNKVTEKGKYVELRCDPISGHTALYWYRQSLGQGPEFLIYFQGTGAADDSGLPNDRFFAVRPEGSVSTLKIQRTERGDSAVYLCASSRTGDTEAFFGQGTRLTVV.

The CDR3 DNA follows: TGTGCCAGCAGCCTCCACAGGGGCAGGGAGACCCAGTACTTC. Its translation: CASSLHRGRETQYF. V gene TRBV7-2 combines with J gene TRBJ2-5, with TRBD1 matching 7 bases. The CDR3 has 14 residues. Germline trimming cut 5 bases from V and 5 bases from J; bases unmatched to any gene: 8. Germline V gives CDR1 SGHTA, CDR2 FQGNSA.

The chain carries TRBV6-2 or TRBV6-3 and TRBJ2-4; D is uncertain. The CDR3 is 13 residues long. Germline loops: CDR1 MNHEY, CDR2 SVGEGT. V dropped 2 bases and J dropped 9 bases, with 11 bases sitting between them. The CDR3 spells CASSYEEISIQYF. Here the CDR3 DNA reads TGTGCCAGCAGTTACGAGGAAATCAGCATTCAGTACTTC.

The chain uses TRBV5-1 and TRBJ2-7; D is possibly TRBD1 (6 bases). V lost 4 bases and J 6 bases, leaving 14 bases between the germline ends. The CDR3 sequence is 13 residues long. Germline CDR1 reads SGHRS; CDR2 reads YFSETQ. For the CDR3, the DNA is TGCGCCAGCAGCCCGGACAGCCTGGGCGAGCAGTACTTC. It is translated as CASSPDSLGEQYF.

V and J are TRBV27 and TRBJ1-5; 8 positions match TRBD1. The CDR3 is 14 residues long. After removal of 4 bases from V and 5 bases from J, the junction contained 4 bases not matched to a gene. Germline V gene lookup returns CDR1 MNHEY and CDR2 SMNVEV (reference sequence). Here the CDR3 DNA reads TGTGCCAGCAGTTCTGGACAGGGTTATCAGCCCCAGCATTTT. Translation: CASSSGQGYQPQHF.

Remarks on this clone: The germline gene is not matched at one end of the junction; a read error may be the cause. The chain has TRBV3-1 (or the pseudogene TRBV3-2) and TRBJ2-3; no definite D call. The V gene's germline CDR1 is LGHDT and CDR2 YNNKEL (reference sequence). This CDR3 region has 13 residues. DNA for the CDR3: TGTGCCAGCAGCCAAGATGCGGAGCCCGATCTGGATTTT. Its protein product is CASSQDAEPDLDF.

This clone showed up just once. The rearrangement joins TRBV2 to TRBJ1-4, with D perhaps TRBD1 (6 bases). CDR3 length: 15 amino acids. With 6 bases removed from V and 7 bases from J, the gap between germline ends came to 18 bases. Germline CDR1 is SNHLY and CDR2 is FYNNEI. The CDR3 nucleotides read TGTGCCAGCAGCGAGACCGACAGGTCCACTGAAAAACTGTTTTTT. Translated: CASSETDRSTEKLFF. The full variable domain, its missing parts supplied by reference TRBV2 and TRBJ1-4, is EPEVTQTPSHQVTQMGQEVILRCVPISNHLYFYWYRQILGQKVEFLVSFYNNEISEKSEIFDDQFSVERPDGSNFTLKIRSTKLEDSAMYFCASSETDRSTEKLFFGSGTQLSVL.

The J gene is TRBJ1-2, the V gene TRBV3-1 (or the pseudogene TRBV3-2), with 7 bases lining up with TRBD1. This CDR3 spans 15 amino acids. Per germline, CDR1 LGHDT and CDR2 YNNKEL (reference sequence). V lost 0 bases to trimming and J lost 5 bases; unmatched junction nucleotides: 6. This chain's CDR3 is CASSQDRQGVYGYTF. DNA of the CDR3: TGTGCCAGCAGCCAAGATCGGCAGGGGGTGTATGGCTACACCTTC.

This clone was counted a single time. An end of the junction does not agree with germline; a read error may underlie this. CDR3 sequence reads: CGAGQGPYGQYF. The CDR3 DNA reads as TGTGGGGCGGGACAGGGTCCCTACGGGCAGTACTTC. The chain carries TRBV6-5 and TRBJ2-7; TRBD1 matches at 9 bases. The CDR3 length is 12 residues. Germline V gene lookup returns CDR1 MNHEY and CDR2 SVGAGI.

The V and J genes are TRBV4-1 and TRBJ1-1, with 9 bases aligning to TRBD1. The germline V gene has CDR1 MGHRA and CDR2 YSYEKL. The CDR3 runs to 17 residues. J gave up 0 bases and V 3 bases, and 8 bases lay outside the gene matches. The CDR3 loop is CASSHLRTGELNTEAFF. CDR3 sequence (DNA): TGCGCCAGCAGCCACCTCAGGACAGGGGAATTGAACACTGAAGCTTTCTTT.

This chain links TRBV2 with TRBJ2-1, with TRBD2 matching 10 bases. Germline assignment: CDR1 SNHLY and CDR2 FYNNEI. The CDR3 extends over 15 amino acids. The junction had 7 bases not matched to a gene; V was cut back by 4 bases and J by 7 bases. CDR3 residues: CASSARLAGDNEQFF. In DNA form, the CDR3 reads TGTGCCAGCAGTGCTAGGCTAGCGGGGGATAATGAGCAGTTCTTC.

This chain links TRBV18 with TRBJ2-7, with D perhaps matching TRBD2 (5 bases). The germline gives CDR1 KGHSH, CDR2 LQKENI. V gave up 5 bases and J gave up 5 bases, with 19 bases separating them. The CDR3 contains 15 residues. CDR3 region: CASSSRANLGDEQYF. In DNA form, the CDR3 reads TGTGCCAGCTCATCACGGGCCAACCTCGGGGACGAGCAGTACTTC. The whole variable domain, filled in from reference TRBV18 and TRBJ2-7, reads NAGVMQNPRHLVRRRGQEARLRCSPMKGHSHVYWYRQLPEEGLKFMVYLQKENIIDESGMPKERFSAEFPKEGPSILRIQQVVRGDSAAYFCASSSRANLGDEQYFGPGTRLTVT.

V is TRBV7-2 and J is TRBJ2-7, with D possibly being TRBD2 (6 bases). Trimming shortened V by 0 bases and J by 3 bases, and 15 bases separated the two germline ends. The germline CDR1 and CDR2 sequences are SGHTA and FQGNSA. This CDR3 comprises 16 residues. This chain's CDR3 is CASSLAGGVRGYEQYF. As DNA, the CDR3 is TGTGCCAGCAGCTTAGCGGGGGGAGTGAGGGGCTACGAGCAGTACTTC.

This chain uses TRBV5-4 with TRBJ2-5; tentative D call: TRBD1 (6 bases). This CDR3 comprises 14 residues. The ends were cut back, 4 bases at V and 1 base at J, with 11 bases in the middle. The germline CDR1 and CDR2 sequences are SGHNT and YYREEE (reference sequence). The CDR3 is CASSPRDIQETQYF. The CDR3 DNA is TGTGCCAGCAGCCCCAGGGACATCCAAGAGACCCAGTACTTC.

The chain couples TRBV20-1 to TRBJ2-2; TRBD2 aligns across 10 bases. Trimming took 3 bases from V and 0 from J; bases not matched to a gene: 7. The length of the CDR3 is 17 residues. CDR1 is DFQATT and CDR2 is SNEGSKA in the germline V gene (reference sequence). DNA of the CDR3: TGCAGTGCTAGTGGGCTAGCGGGGGCACCGAACACCGGGGAGCTGTTTTTT. Protein sequence: CSASGLAGAPNTGELFF.

The rearrangement links TRBV7-3 to TRBJ2-3; weak D call: TRBD2 (6 bases). Trimming pared 5 bases from V and 0 bases from J, leaving 18 bases between. The CDR3 has 17 residues. CDR1 and CDR2 from the germline V gene are SGHTA and FQGTGA. The CDR3 region has the DNA TGTGCCAGCAGCCCAGGGCGGGACCAAGCTAGCACAGATACGCAGTATTTT. Translating it yields CASSPGRDQASTDTQYF.

The table lists this clone with a count of one. The chain recombines TRBV6-1 with TRBJ1-4; tentative D call: TRBD1 (6 bases). Deletions cut 2 bases from V and 6 bases from J, with 10 bases between. CDR1 and CDR2 from the germline V gene are MNHNS and SASEGT. This CDR3 has 14 amino acids. The CDR3 sequence: CASSEQGQDEKLFF. DNA of the CDR3: TGTGCCAGCAGTGAACAGGGGCAGGATGAAAAACTGTTTTTT.

The J gene is TRBJ1-4, the V gene TRBV6-1; D is possibly TRBD1 (5 bases). This CDR3 is 14 amino acids long. Trimming pared 7 bases from V and 5 bases from J, leaving 14 bases between. Germline CDR1 MNHNS, CDR2 SASEGT. As DNA, the CDR3 is TGTGCCAGCACCCCGACCGGGGGAAATGAAAAACTGTTTTTT. It encodes CASTPTGGNEKLFF.

CDR3 region: CASSKTDYSNQPQHF. Written as DNA, the CDR3 is TGTGCCAGTAGTAAGACAGATTATAGCAATCAGCCCCAGCATTTT. This chain uses TRBV19 with TRBJ1-5, with D possibly TRBD1 on 5 matching bases. V was clipped by 4 bases and J by 0 bases, with 10 bases between them. The germline CDR1 and CDR2 sequences are LNHDA and SQIVND (reference sequence). CDR3 length: 15 residues.

The rearrangement links TRBV6-5 to TRBJ1-2; D perhaps matches TRBD1 (6 bases). V shed 0 bases and J shed 2 bases, with 13 bases lying between them. Germline values: CDR1 MNHEY, CDR2 SVGAGI. The CDR3 has 16 residues. The DNA for the CDR3 is TGTGCCAGCAGTTACTCATTGACAGGACCCAACTATGGCTACACCTTC. Translation gives CASSYSLTGPNYGYTF.

V is TRBV30 and J is TRBJ2-1, with 8 positions matching TRBD1. Looked up from germline, CDR1 is GTSNPN and CDR2 is SVGIG (reference sequence). V lost 3 bases to trimming and J lost 0 bases; unmatched junction nucleotides: 13. This CDR3 has 18 residues. The CDR3 is CAWRRAGGLFSSYNEQFF. The CDR3 DNA is TGTGCCTGGAGACGGGCAGGGGGCCTGTTCAGCTCCTACAATGAGCAGTTCTTC.

This chain links TRBV7-2 with TRBJ1-5; no definite D call. The germline gives CDR1 SGHTA, CDR2 FQGNSA. V shed 1 base and J shed 3 bases, with 10 bases lying between them. The length of the CDR3 is 15 residues. The CDR3 is CASSLEWRNNQPQHF. In DNA form, the CDR3 reads TGTGCCAGCAGCTTAGAATGGAGGAACAATCAGCCCCAGCATTTT.

Many counts were recorded for this clone. J is TRBJ1-1 and V is TRBV7-3; D gene ambiguous. CDR3 size: 13 residues. V lost 3 bases to trimming and J lost 0 bases, with 5 bases between them. Germline V gene sequence: CDR1 SGHTA, CDR2 FQGTGA. CDR3 sequence: CASSFTVNTEAFF. The CDR3 nucleotides are TGTGCCAGCAGCTTCACGGTGAACACTGAAGCTTTCTTT. The variable domain in full, completed from reference TRBV7-3 and TRBJ1-1, reads GAGVSQTPSNKVTEKGKYVELRCDPISGHTALYWYRQSLGQGPEFLIYFQGTGAADDSGLPNDRFFAVRPEGSVSTLKIQRTERGDSAVYLCASSFTVNTEAFFGQGTRLTVV.

The V and J genes are TRBV5-1 and TRBJ2-6; 9 nucleotides agree with TRBD1. The CDR3 is made up of 17 amino acids. The V gene's germline CDR1 is SGHRS and CDR2 YFSETQ. V shed 4 bases and J 0 bases; nucleotides not matched to a gene: 5. CDR3 protein: CASSGTGRPSGANVLTF. Written as DNA, the CDR3 is TGCGCCAGCAGCGGGACAGGGCGCCCCTCTGGGGCCAACGTCCTGACTTTC.

The J gene is TRBJ2-7, the V gene TRBV18; 9 bases align to TRBD1. Trimming cost V 5 bases and J 2 bases; bases outside gene matches: 10. CDR3 length: 16 residues. Germline CDR1 reads KGHSH; CDR2 reads LQKENI. The CDR3 coding sequence is TGTGCCAGCTCAGACAGTCTCCGGGACAGGGCCTACGAGCAGTACTTC. It codes for CASSDSLRDRAYEQYF. The full variable domain, in which reference TRBV18 and TRBJ2-7 provide the parts outside the CDR3, is NAGVMQNPRHLVRRRGQEARLRCSPMKGHSHVYWYRQLPEEGLKFMVYLQKENIIDESGMPKERFSAEFPKEGPSILRIQQVVRGDSAAYFCASSDSLRDRAYEQYFGPGTRLTVT.

This chain connects TRBV29-1 to TRBJ1-3; the D gene is possibly TRBD1 (6 bases). Germline V gene data show CDR1 as SQVTM and CDR2 as ANQGSEA. V was pared by 0 bases and J by 5 bases, with 8 bases between. The CDR3 spans 13 residues. The CDR3 coding sequence is TGCAGCGTTGAAGATTGGGACAGAAACACCATATATTTT. Amino acid sequence: CSVEDWDRNTIYF.